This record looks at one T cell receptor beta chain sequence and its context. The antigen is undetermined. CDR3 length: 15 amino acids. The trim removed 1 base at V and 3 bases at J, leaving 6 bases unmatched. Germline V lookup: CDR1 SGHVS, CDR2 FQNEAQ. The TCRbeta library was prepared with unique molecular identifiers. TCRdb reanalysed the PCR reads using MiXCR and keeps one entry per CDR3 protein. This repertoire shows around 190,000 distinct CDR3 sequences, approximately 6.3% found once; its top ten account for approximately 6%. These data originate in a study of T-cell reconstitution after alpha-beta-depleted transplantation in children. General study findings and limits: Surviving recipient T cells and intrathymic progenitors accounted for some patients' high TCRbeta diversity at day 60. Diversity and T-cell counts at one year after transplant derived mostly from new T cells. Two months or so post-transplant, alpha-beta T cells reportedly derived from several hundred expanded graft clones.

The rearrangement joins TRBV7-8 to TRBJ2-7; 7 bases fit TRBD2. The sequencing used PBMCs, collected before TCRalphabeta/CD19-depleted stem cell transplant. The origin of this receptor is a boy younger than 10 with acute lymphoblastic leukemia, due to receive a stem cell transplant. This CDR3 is CASSLGGGSIYEQYF. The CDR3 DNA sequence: TGTGCCAGCAGCTTAGGGGGCGGGAGTATCTACGAGCAGTACTTC.